A single sample is the source of the 8 T cell receptor beta chains below, sequenced in a study of molecular identifiers for immune sequencing clone quantification. TCRdb reprocessed the PCR reads with MiXCR, giving one entry per CDR3 protein. Among roughly 320,000 distinct CDR3 sequences listed, roughly 23% were seen once. The sequenced sample was naive CD8+ T cells from blood, with Jurkat cell RNA spiked in. The subset is: FACS-sorted CD8+CD4-CCR7+CD45RA+ naive T cells. These receptors originate from a human donor in good health. Some libraries in this study had Jurkat cell RNA spiked in.

In this sample, this clonotype turned up many times. This rearrangement joins TRBV15 to TRBJ2-1; D is ambiguous. V gave up 0 bases and J gave up 10 bases, with 4 bases separating them. CDR3 size: 11 residues. From germline, CDR1 is LNHNV and CDR2 YYDKDF (reference sequence). CDR3 DNA sequence: TGTGCCACCAGCAGAGACGGGGAGCAGTTCTTC. Translating it yields CATSRDGEQFF. Complete variable domain (other parts from reference TRBV15 and TRBJ2-1): DAMVIQNPRYQVTQFGKPVTLSCSQTLNHNVMYWYQQKSSQAPKLLFHYYDKDFNNEADTPDNFQSRRPNTSFCFLDIRSPGLGDTAMYLCATSRDGEQFFGPGTRLTVL.

This clonotype was observed many times. The chain combines TRBV21-1 with TRBJ2-4; the table's TRBD2 call for D was not verified on the DNA. TRBV21-1 is reported as a pseudogene. CDR3 length: 19 amino acids. CDR3 sequence: CASRPGLASFGLAKNIQYF. The CDR3 DNA reads TGTGCCAGCCGCCCAGGACTAGCAAGTTTCGGTCTAGCCAAAAACATTCAGTACTTC.

This clonotype was counted a few times. The rearrangement uses TRBV28 and TRBJ2-3; the match to TRBD2 covers 9 bases. J gave up 2 bases and V 5 bases, and 8 bases lay outside the gene matches. Germline CDR1 MDHEN, CDR2 SYDVKM. This CDR3 comprises 16 residues. CDR3 protein: CASSRATSGATDTQYF. CDR3 bases: TGTGCCAGCAGTCGAGCGACTAGCGGAGCCACAGATACGCAGTATTTT.

This clonotype occurred many times. The chain carries TRBV20-1 and TRBJ2-7; the match to TRBD1 covers 11 bases. Losses at the gene ends were 7 bases for V and 4 bases for J; bases not matched to a gene: 6. The CDR3 contains 13 residues. Germline CDR1 reads DFQATT; CDR2 reads SNEGSKA (reference sequence). The CDR3 spells CSVGQGADYEQYF. The CDR3 bases are TGCAGTGTAGGACAGGGGGCTGATTACGAGCAGTACTTC.

This chain joins TRBV11-3 and TRBJ2-7; TRBD1 is a possible D gene (6 bases). Germline CDR1 SGHNT, CDR2 YENEEA. The CDR3 loop spans 17 amino acids. Trimming stripped 1 base from V and 0 bases from J, with 16 bases between. CDR3 in DNA: TGTGCCAGCAGCTTAGCGGGAAGACAGGCAAGCTCCTACGAGCAGTACTTC. It translates to CASSLAGRQASSYEQYF.

The chain couples TRBV25-1 to TRBJ1-3, with 9 bases identical to TRBD1. Germline CDR1 reads MGHDK; CDR2 reads SYGVNS. CDR3 length: 17 residues. The J segment lost 2 bases and the V segment lost 5 bases, leaving 10 bases of the junction unmatched. The CDR3 sequence: CASSPTGGLYPGNTIYF. The CDR3 DNA is TGTGCCAGCAGTCCAACAGGGGGCTTGTACCCTGGAAACACCATATATTTT.

The chain recombines TRBV5-1 with TRBJ2-7; either TRBD1 or TRBD2 may fit D (5 bases each). The V and J ends lost 2 bases and 0 bases respectively, with 12 bases between them. The CDR3 loop spans 15 amino acids. The germline CDR1 and CDR2 sequences are SGHRS and YFSETQ. CDR3 residues: CASSFGGDSSYEQYF. The DNA for the CDR3 is TGCGCCAGCAGCTTTGGAGGCGACAGCTCCTACGAGCAGTACTTC.

This clonotype occurred a few times. V and J are TRBV9 and TRBJ2-2; 10 bases agree with TRBD2. Germline V gene data show CDR1 as SGDLS and CDR2 as YYNGEE. The CDR3 is made up of 17 amino acids. The trim removed 3 bases at V and 3 bases at J, leaving 8 bases unmatched. This CDR3 is CASSAGLAGEDTGELFF. The DNA of the CDR3 is TGTGCCAGCAGCGCCGGTCTAGCGGGGGAGGACACCGGGGAGCTGTTTTTT. The complete variable domain, with remaining parts taken from reference TRBV9 and TRBJ2-2, reads DSGVTQTPKHLITATGQRVTLRCSPRSGDLSVYWYQQSLDQGLQFLIQYYNGEERAKGNILERFSAQQFPDLHSELNLSSLELGDSALYFCASSAGLAGEDTGELFFGEGSRLTVL.